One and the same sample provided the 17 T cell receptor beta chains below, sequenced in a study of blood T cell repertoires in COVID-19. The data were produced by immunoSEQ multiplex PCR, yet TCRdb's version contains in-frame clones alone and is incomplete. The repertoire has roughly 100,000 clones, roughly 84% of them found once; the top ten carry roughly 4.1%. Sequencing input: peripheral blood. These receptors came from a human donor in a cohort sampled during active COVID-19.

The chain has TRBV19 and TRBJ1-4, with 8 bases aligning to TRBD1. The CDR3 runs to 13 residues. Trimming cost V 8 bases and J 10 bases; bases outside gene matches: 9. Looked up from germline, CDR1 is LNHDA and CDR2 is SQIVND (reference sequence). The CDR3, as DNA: TGTGCCAGTGGAATGGGCCAGGGGGCAAAACTGTTTTTT. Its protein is CASGMGQGAKLFF.

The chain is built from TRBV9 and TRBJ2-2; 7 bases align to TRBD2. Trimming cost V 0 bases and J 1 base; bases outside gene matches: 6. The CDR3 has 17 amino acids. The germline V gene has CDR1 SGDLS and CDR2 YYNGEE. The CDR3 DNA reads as TGTGCCAGCAGCGTAGGATGGCGGGGGTGGAACACCGGGGAGCTGTTTTTT. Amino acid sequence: CASSVGWRGWNTGELFF.

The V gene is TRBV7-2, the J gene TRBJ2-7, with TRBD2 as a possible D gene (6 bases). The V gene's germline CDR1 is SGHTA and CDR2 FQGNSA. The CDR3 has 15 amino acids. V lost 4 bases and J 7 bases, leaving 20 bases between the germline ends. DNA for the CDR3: TGTGCCAGCAGCTCCCGACTAGTGCTCCCTAGGGAGCAGTACTTC. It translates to CASSSRLVLPREQYF.

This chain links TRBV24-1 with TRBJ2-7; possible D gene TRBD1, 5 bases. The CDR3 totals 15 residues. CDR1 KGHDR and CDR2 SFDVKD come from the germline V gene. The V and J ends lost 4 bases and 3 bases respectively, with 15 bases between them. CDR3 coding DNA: TGTGCCACCAGTGACCCTGACAGTCCATTCTACGAGCAGTACTTC. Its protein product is CATSDPDSPFYEQYF.

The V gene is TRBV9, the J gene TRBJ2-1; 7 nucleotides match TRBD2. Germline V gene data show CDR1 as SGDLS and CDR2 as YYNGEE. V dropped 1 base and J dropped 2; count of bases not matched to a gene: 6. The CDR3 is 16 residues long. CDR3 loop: CASSVLLSGAYNEQFF. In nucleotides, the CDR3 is TGTGCCAGCAGCGTACTCCTGAGCGGGGCCTACAATGAGCAGTTCTTC.

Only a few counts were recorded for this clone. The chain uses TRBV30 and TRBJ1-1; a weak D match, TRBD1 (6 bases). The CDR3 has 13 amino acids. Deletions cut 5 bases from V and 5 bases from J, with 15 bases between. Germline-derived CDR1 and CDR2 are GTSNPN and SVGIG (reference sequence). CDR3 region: CAWHQGWVTEAFF. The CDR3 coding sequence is TGTGCCTGGCACCAGGGGTGGGTTACTGAAGCTTTCTTT.

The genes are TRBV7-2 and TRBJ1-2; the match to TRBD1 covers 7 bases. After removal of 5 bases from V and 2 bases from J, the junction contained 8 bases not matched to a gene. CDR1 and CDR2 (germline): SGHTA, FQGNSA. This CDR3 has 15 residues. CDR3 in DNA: TGTGCCAGCAGCCCCGGGACAGCGACAAACTATGGCTACACCTTC. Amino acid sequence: CASSPGTATNYGYTF.

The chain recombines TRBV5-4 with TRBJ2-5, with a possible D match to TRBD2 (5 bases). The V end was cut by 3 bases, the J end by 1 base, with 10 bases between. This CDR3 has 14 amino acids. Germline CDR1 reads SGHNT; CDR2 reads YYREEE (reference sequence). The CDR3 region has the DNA TGTGCCAGCAGCTCCCCCGGGGTCCAAGAGACCCAGTACTTC. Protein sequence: CASSSPGVQETQYF. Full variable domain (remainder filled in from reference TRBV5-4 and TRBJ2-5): ETGVTQSPTHLIKTRGQQVTLRCSSQSGHNTVSWYQQALGQGPQFIFQYYREEENGRGNFPPRFSGLQFPNYSSELNVNALELDDSALYLCASSSPGVQETQYFGPGTRLLVL.

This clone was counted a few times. The CDR3 loop is CASSESPGGGIDEQYF. The DNA of the CDR3 is TGTGCCAGCAGTGAATCACCAGGGGGCGGTATTGACGAGCAGTACTTC. V gene TRBV6-1 combines with J gene TRBJ2-7, with TRBD1 matching 8 bases. Unmatched junction bases numbered 11, after V lost 2 bases and J lost 5 bases. The CDR3 is 16 amino acids. Germline CDR1 MNHNS, CDR2 SASEGT.

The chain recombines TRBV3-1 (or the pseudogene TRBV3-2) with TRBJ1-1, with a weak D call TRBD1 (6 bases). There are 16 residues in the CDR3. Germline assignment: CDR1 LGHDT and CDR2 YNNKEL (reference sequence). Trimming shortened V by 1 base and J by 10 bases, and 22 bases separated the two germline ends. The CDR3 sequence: CASSQVLQVWGGTAFF. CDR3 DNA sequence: TGTGCCAGCAGCCAAGTTCTTCAAGTTTGGGGGGGCACAGCTTTCTTT.

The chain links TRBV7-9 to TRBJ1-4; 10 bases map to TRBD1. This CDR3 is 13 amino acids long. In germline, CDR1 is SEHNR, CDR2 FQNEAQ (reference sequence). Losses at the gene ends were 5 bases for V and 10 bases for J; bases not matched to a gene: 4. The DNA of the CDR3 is TGTGCCAGCAGCCGGGACAGGGGAAGAAAACTGTTTTTT. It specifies CASSRDRGRKLFF. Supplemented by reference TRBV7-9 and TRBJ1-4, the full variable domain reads DTGVSQNPRHKITKRGQNVTFRCDPISEHNRLYWYRQTLGQGPEFLTYFQNEAQLEKSRLLSDRFSAERPKGSFSTLEIQRTEQGDSAMYLCASSRDRGRKLFFGSGTQLSVL.

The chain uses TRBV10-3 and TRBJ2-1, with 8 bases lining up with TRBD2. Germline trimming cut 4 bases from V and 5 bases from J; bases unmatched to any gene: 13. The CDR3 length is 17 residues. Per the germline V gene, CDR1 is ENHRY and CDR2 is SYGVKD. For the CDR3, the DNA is TGTGCCATCAGTGGCGCGGGGCGGGGGGCAAGGGACAATGAGCAGTTCTTC. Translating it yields CAISGAGRGARDNEQFF.

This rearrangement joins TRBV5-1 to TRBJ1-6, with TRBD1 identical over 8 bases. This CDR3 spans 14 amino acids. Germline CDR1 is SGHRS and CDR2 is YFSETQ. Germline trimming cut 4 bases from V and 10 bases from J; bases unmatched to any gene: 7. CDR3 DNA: TGCGCCAGCAGCATAGGACAGGGAAACTCACCCCTCCACTTT. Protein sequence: CASSIGQGNSPLHF. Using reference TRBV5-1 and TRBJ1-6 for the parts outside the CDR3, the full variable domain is KAGVTQTPRYLIKTRGQQVTLSCSPISGHRSVSWYQQTPGQGLQFLFEYFSETQRNKGNFPGRFSGRQFSNSRSEMNVSTLELGDSALYLCASSIGQGNSPLHFGNGTRLTVT.

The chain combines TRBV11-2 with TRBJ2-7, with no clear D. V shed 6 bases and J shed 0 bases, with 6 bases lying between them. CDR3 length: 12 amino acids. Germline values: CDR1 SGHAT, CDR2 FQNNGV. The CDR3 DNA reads TGTGCCAGCAGTCTAAGCTCCTACGAGCAGTACTTC. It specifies CASSLSSYEQYF.

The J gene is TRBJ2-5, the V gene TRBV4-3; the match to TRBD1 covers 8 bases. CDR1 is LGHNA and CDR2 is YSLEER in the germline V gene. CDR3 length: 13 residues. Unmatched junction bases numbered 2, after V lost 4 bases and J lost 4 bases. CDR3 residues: CASSPTGAETQYF. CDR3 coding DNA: TGCGCCAGCAGCCCGACAGGGGCAGAGACCCAGTACTTC.

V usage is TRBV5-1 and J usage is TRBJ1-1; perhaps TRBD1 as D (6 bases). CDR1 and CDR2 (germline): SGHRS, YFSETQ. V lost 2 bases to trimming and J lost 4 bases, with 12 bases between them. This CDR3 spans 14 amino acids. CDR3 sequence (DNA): TGCGCCAGCAGCTTAAGACAGGAGAGCACTGAAGCTTTCTTT. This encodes CASSLRQESTEAFF. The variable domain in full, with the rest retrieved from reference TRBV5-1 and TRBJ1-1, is KAGVTQTPRYLIKTRGQQVTLSCSPISGHRSVSWYQQTPGQGLQFLFEYFSETQRNKGNFPGRFSGRQFSNSRSEMNVSTLELGDSALYLCASSLRQESTEAFFGQGTRLTVV.

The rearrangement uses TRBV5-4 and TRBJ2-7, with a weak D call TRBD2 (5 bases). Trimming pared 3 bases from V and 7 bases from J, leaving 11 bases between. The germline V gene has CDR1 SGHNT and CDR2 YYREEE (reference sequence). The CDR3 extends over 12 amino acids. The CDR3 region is CASSWESEEQYF. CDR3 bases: TGTGCCAGCAGCTGGGAGAGCGAGGAGCAGTACTTC.